Following are 3 T cell receptor beta chains from one sample sequenced in a study of T-cell memory formation after mild COVID-19. MiXCR, applied by TCRdb to the 5' RACE reads, yields one record per CDR3 protein. Of roughly 150,000 distinct CDR3 sequences in the sample, 25% were seen once. Sequencing used PBMCs or a T cell subset sorted from them (not recorded which). These receptors were taken from an adult woman who had mild COVID-19 (a few samples of this study predate the infection). Cell type and time point are not known.

This sequence joins TRBV3-1 and TRBJ2-7, with 7 positions matching TRBD2. The CDR3 has 13 residues. Germline lookup yields CDR1 LGHDT and CDR2 YNNKEL (reference sequence). The trim removed 10 bases at V and 3 bases at J, leaving 9 bases unmatched. The CDR3 sequence: CATASGTGYEQYF. CDR3 nucleotides: TGTGCCACCGCTAGCGGCACTGGCTACGAGCAGTACTTC.

The chain recombines TRBV9 with TRBJ2-7, with D unclear. Germline CDR1 and CDR2: SGDLS and YYNGEE. Between the trimmed V and J ends, which lost 3 bases and 6 bases, there was a span of 10 bases. The CDR3 is made up of 12 amino acids. The CDR3 loop reads CASSGDRSEQYF. The CDR3 nucleotides read TGTGCCAGCAGCGGAGACCGTTCCGAGCAGTACTTC.

The rearrangement uses TRBV7-8 and TRBJ1-4; D gene ambiguous. CDR3 size: 15 residues. Looked up from germline, CDR1 is SGHVS and CDR2 is FQNEAQ. Trimming stripped 5 bases from V and 7 bases from J, with 17 bases between. The CDR3 protein is CASSLPAGKGEKLFF. The CDR3, as DNA: TGTGCCAGCAGCCTCCCGGCGGGAAAGGGTGAAAAACTGTTTTTT.